The rows below give T cell receptor beta chains drawn from one sample of a study of technical replicates of blood from a handful of donors. Repertoires were generated with immunoSEQ multiplex PCR, while TCRdb's copy carries only in-frame clones and drops some. This sample has approximately 88,000 clones, with just under 95% found just once. Material for sequencing was T cells isolated from PBMCs. The source is a human donor in good health. CDR3s include the opening cysteine and the closing phenylalanine or tryptophan. A D gene is named only where the DNA matches it firmly. The size entry is marked missing in some rows and otherwise reads once, few, many or a size class.

CASSGNSYEQYF,TGTGCCAGCAGTGGTAATTCCTACGAGCAGTACTTC,-,TRBV25-1,TRBJ2-7,-
CASSSSPGSGDEQYF,TGCGCCAGCAGCTCATCACCGGGATCTGGGGACGAGCAGTACTTC,-,TRBV5-1,TRBJ2-7,-
CASSQLGTRGFDEQFF,TGTGCCAGCAGCCAACTCGGGACTAGGGGGTTCGATGAGCAGTTCTTC,-,TRBV4-2,TRBJ2-1,TRBD2
CASSLQGLANTGELFF,TGTGCCAGCAGCTTGCAGGGTTTGGCGAACACCGGGGAGCTGTTTTTT,-,TRBV5-6,TRBJ2-2,-
CASSRLAGGPLSDTQYF,TGTGCCAGCAGCCGCTTAGCGGGAGGGCCCTTATCAGATACGCAGTATTTT,-,TRBV7-9,TRBJ2-3,TRBD2
CASSVGLGVETQYF,TGTGCCAGCAGCGTAGGTCTAGGGGTGGAGACCCAGTACTTC,-,TRBV9,TRBJ2-5,-
CASSLAIGQGSRAGELFF,TGTGCCAGCAGCTTAGCGATCGGACAGGGGAGTCGGGCCGGGGAGCTGTTTTTT,-,TRBV7-6,TRBJ2-2,TRBD1
CATSRGTASSGNTIYF,TGTGCCACCAGCAGAGGTACCGCGAGCTCTGGAAACACCATATATTTT,-,TRBV15,TRBJ1-3,-
CASSTGTANTEAFF,TGCGCCAGCAGCACCGGGACAGCGAACACTGAAGCTTTCTTT,-,TRBV5-1,TRBJ1-1,TRBD1
CASSEGGGQPQHF,TGTGCCAGCAGTGAAGGGGGAGGTCAGCCCCAGCATTTT,-,TRBV6-1,TRBJ1-5,-
CASSSQTGAREKLFF,TGCGCCAGCAGCTCACAAACAGGGGCACGGGAAAAACTGTTTTTT,-,TRBV5-1,TRBJ1-4,TRBD1
CSVEDKAGGWKTQYF,TGCAGCGTTGAAGATAAGGCAGGGGGGTGGAAGACCCAGTACTTC,-,TRBV29-1,TRBJ2-5,-
CASSPTSLYEQYF,TGTGCCAGCAGTCCGACTAGCTTGTACGAGCAGTACTTC,once,TRBV28,TRBJ2-7,TRBD2
CASSLKGLSRQGGYTF,TGTGCCAGCAGCTTGAAAGGGCTATCTAGACAGGGTGGCTACACCTTC,-,TRBV7-9,TRBJ1-2,TRBD1
CASSLGTGSAGELFF,TGTGCCAGCAGCTTGGGGACGGGATCTGCCGGGGAGCTGTTTTTT,-,TRBV5-4,TRBJ2-2,-
CASSLRSSTDTQYF,TGTGCCAGCAGTTTGAGGTCCAGCACAGATACGCAGTATTTT,-,TRBV6-5,TRBJ2-3,-
CASSPTSGRSWSYNEQFF,TGTGCCAGCAGTCCGACTAGCGGGAGGTCTTGGTCCTACAATGAGCAGTTCTTC,-,TRBV28,TRBJ2-1,TRBD2
CASSLAAGEAFF,TGCGCCAGCAGCTTGGCTGCGGGAGAAGCTTTCTTT,-,TRBV5-1,TRBJ1-1,-
CASSQDKDSSYEQYF,TGTGCCAGCAGCCAGGATAAGGACAGCTCCTACGAGCAGTACTTC,-,TRBV4-2,TRBJ2-7,-
CASSDTYEQYF,TGTGCCAGCAGTGACACCTACGAGCAGTACTTC,-,TRBV25-1,TRBJ2-7,-
CASSLRGYTF,TGTGCCAGCAGTCTCCGTGGCTACACCTTC,-,TRBV28,TRBJ1-2,-
CASSQDRTGKSGANVLTF,TGCGCCAGCAGCCAAGATCGGACGGGGAAGAGTGGGGCCAACGTCCTGACTTTC,-,TRBV4-1,TRBJ2-6,-
CASSLAGADTQYF,TGTGCCAGCAGCTTGGCGGGGGCAGATACGCAGTATTTT,-,TRBV5-4,TRBJ2-3,-
CASSIGRIKRRLRDTGELFF,TGTGCCAGTAGTATAGGTAGAATTAAGCGGCGACTTCGGGACACCGGGGAGCTGTTTTTT,-,TRBV19,TRBJ2-2,-
CASTSTSFNEQFF,TGCGCCAGCACCTCGACTTCTTTCAATGAGCAGTTCTTC,-,TRBV5-1,TRBJ2-1,-
CASSEAASGGARETQYF,TGTGCCAGCAGTGAAGCGGCTAGCGGGGGGGCCCGGGAGACCCAGTACTTC,-,TRBV6-1,TRBJ2-5,TRBD2
CASSPWRAGRGNTIYF,TGTGCCAGCAGCCCCTGGAGGGCGGGGAGAGGAAACACCATATATTTT,-,TRBV7-8,TRBJ1-3,-
CASGKGQGPAHF,TGTGCCAGCGGAAAAGGACAGGGGCCCGCGCATTTT,-,TRBV19,TRBJ1-5,TRBD1
CASSLSQGWEQYF,TGTGCCAGCAGTTTATCACAGGGGTGGGAGCAGTACTTC,-,TRBV27,TRBJ2-7,TRBD1
CASSGTWAPSYEQYF,TGTGCCAGCAGTGGTACCTGGGCCCCCTCCTACGAGCAGTACTTC,-,TRBV2,TRBJ2-7,-
CASSARQGLGSYEQYF,TGTGCCAGCAGTGCCCGACAGGGGTTGGGGTCCTACGAGCAGTACTTC,-,TRBV6-1,TRBJ2-7,TRBD1
CSGTMNYGYTF,TGCAGCGGTACAATGAACTATGGCTACACCTTC,once,TRBV29-1,TRBJ1-2,-
CASSDFMAGGDEKLFF,TGTGCCAGCAGTGACTTCATGGCAGGGGGCGATGAAAAACTGTTTTTT,-,TRBV25-1,TRBJ1-4,TRBD1
CACGGSSTDTQYF,TGTGCCTGCGGGGGGAGCAGCACAGATACGCAGTATTTT,-,TRBV30,TRBJ2-3,TRBD2
CASSPRLSLAKNIQYF,TGTGCCAGCAGCCCCCGCTTGAGTCTAGCCAAAAACATTCAGTACTTC,few,TRBV7-6,TRBJ2-4,-
CAWSDIGGGGSGNTIYF,TGTGCCTGGAGTGATATAGGTGGGGGGGGCTCTGGAAACACCATATATTTT,-,TRBV30,TRBJ1-3,-